The rows below give T cell receptor beta chains drawn from one sample of a study of beta chain features in type 1 diabetes. Libraries were prepared by immunoSEQ multiplex PCR; TCRdb keeps only in-frame clonotypes and omits some of them. The sample has approximately 150,000 clones; 63% are singletons. Sequences were obtained from naive CD4+ T cells from blood. These TCRs come from a man aged 30 to 39 with type 1 diabetes. CDR3s include the opening cysteine and the closing phenylalanine or tryptophan. Each record gives: clone size, J gene, CDR3 length, V gene, D gene, CDR3 DNA, CDR3 protein. The D gene is left open where the match is weak. Clone size is stated in some rows and not others, as once, few, many or a class when expanded.

NA	TRBJ1-2	15	TRBV29-1	TRBD1	TGCAGCGTTGAAGATACGCTGGGACAGGGTAGTGGCTACACCTTC	CSVEDTLGQGSGYTF
NA	TRBJ2-5	14	TRBV30	NA	TGTGCCTGGAGTAAGGGACTTCCCCAAGAGACCCAGTACTTC	CAWSKGLPQETQYF
NA	TRBJ2-5	17	TRBV4-3	NA	TGCGCCAGCAGCCAAGTTGCTGCTGTGGGGGCCGGAGAGACCCAGTACTTC	CASSQVAAVGAGETQYF
NA	TRBJ2-5	14	TRBV7-2	NA	TGTGCCAGCAGCTTAGCACAGGGTCAAGAGACCCAGTACTTC	CASSLAQGQETQYF
NA	TRBJ2-2	14	TRBV7-2	TRBD1	TGTGCCAGCAGCAAGCGACAGGGTCCCGGGGAGCTGTTTTTT	CASSKRQGPGELFF
once	TRBJ2-7	14	TRBV19	NA	TGTGCCAGTAGTAGACGACAGGATATCTACGAGCAGTACTTC	CASSRRQDIYEQYF
few	TRBJ1-1	14	TRBV29-1	TRBD1	TGCAGCGTAGCAGGACAGGTGATTGGGAGTGAAGCTTTCTTT	CSVAGQVIGSEAFF
NA	TRBJ1-1	14	TRBV30	NA	TGTGCCTGGAGTGAGGGAATAGGGAACACTGAAGCTTTCTTT	CAWSEGIGNTEAFF
NA	TRBJ2-1	15	TRBV30	TRBD2	TGTGCCTGGAGCGCGGCTAGCGGGGGTTACAATGAGCAGTTCTTC	CAWSAASGGYNEQFF
NA	TRBJ2-7	10	TRBV20-1	NA	TGCAGCCCCCAGACCTACGAGCAGTACTTC	CSPQTYEQYF
NA	TRBJ2-1	16	TRBV9	TRBD1	TGTGCCAGCAGCGTAAGGCAGGGGGACTCCTACAATGAGCAGTTCTTC	CASSVRQGDSYNEQFF
NA	TRBJ1-3	14	TRBV29-1	NA	TGCAGCGTAGCACTGAGTGTGGAAGGAAACACCATATATTTT	CSVALSVEGNTIYF
NA	TRBJ1-2	13	TRBV6-6	TRBD1	TGTGCCAGCAGTCTGGGACAGGGACGTGGCTACACCTTC	CASSLGQGRGYTF
NA	TRBJ2-7	15	TRBV9	NA	TGTGCCAGCAGCGTAGGCAAGGGACTCTCCTACGAGCAGTACTTC	CASSVGKGLSYEQYF
NA	TRBJ2-1	12	TRBV9	NA	TGTGCCAGCAGCGCCCACCACAATGAGCAGTTCTTC	CASSAHHNEQFF
NA	TRBJ2-3	16	TRBV7-6	TRBD1	TGTGCCAGCAGCTACCAAGGGGGCACGAGCACAGATACGCAGTATTTT	CASSYQGGTSTDTQYF
NA	TRBJ1-1	15	TRBV5-1	NA	TGCGCCAGCAGCCGATCAAACCTGGGGAACACTGAAGCTTTCTTT	CASSRSNLGNTEAFF
NA	TRBJ1-2	12	TRBV29-1	NA	TGCAGCGTTGAGGCCCTAGAGGCGGGCTACACCTTC	CSVEALEAGYTF
few	TRBJ2-3	17	TRBV29-1	NA	TGCAGCGTTGAAGATCAAATCAACAGGGCTCAAACAGATACGCAGTATTTT	CSVEDQINRAQTDTQYF
NA	TRBJ2-3	15	TRBV7-8	TRBD2	TGTGCCAGCAGCTCAGCGGGGACGGGGGCAGATACGCAGTATTTT	CASSSAGTGADTQYF
NA	TRBJ1-5	12	TRBV4-3	NA	TGCGCCAGCAGCCGCGACAATCAGCCCCAGCATTTT	CASSRDNQPQHF
NA	TRBJ2-1	14	TRBV18	NA	TGTGCCAGCTCCCCTGACAGTAGCTACAATGAGCAGTTCTTC	CASSPDSSYNEQFF
NA	TRBJ2-3	15	TRBV7-9	NA	TGTGCCAGCAGCTTACTTCAGGACCCCACAGATACGCAGTATTTT	CASSLLQDPTDTQYF
NA	TRBJ2-5	13	TRBV7-2	NA	TGTGCCTCCCGGGTGGCAGGGTCAGAGACCCAGTACTTC	CASRVAGSETQYF